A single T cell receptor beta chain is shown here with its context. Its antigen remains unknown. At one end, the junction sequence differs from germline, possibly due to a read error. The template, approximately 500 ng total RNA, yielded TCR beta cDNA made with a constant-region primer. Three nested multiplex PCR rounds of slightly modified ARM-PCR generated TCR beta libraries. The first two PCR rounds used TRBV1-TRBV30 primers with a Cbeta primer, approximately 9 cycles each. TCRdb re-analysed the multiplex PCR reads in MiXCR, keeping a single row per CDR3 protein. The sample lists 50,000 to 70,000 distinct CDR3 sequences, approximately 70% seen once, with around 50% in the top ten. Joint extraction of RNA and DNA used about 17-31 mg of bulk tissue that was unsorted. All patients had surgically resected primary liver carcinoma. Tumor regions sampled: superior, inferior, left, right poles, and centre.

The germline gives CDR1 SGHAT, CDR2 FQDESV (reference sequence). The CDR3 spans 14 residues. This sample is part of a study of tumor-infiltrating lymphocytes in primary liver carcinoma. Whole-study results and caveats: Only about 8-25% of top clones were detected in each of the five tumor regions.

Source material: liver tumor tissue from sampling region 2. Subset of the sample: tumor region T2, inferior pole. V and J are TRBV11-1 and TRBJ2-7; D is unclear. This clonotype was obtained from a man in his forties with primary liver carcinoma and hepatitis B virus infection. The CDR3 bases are TGTGCCAGCACCTTAAGGGCTCTCACCTACGAGCAGTACTTC. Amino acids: CASTLRALTYEQYF.